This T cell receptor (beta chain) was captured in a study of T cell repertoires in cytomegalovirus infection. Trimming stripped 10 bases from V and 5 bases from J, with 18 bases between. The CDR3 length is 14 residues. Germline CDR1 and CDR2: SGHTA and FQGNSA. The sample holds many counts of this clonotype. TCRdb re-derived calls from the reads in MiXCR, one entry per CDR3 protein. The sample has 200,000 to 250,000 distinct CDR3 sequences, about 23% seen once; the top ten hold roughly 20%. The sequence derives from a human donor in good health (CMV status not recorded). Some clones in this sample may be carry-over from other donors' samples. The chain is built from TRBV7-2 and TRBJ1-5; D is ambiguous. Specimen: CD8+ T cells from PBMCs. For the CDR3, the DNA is TGTGCCACCGCTCCGTGGAGGGTGGATCAGCCCCAGCATTTT. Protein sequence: CATAPWRVDQPQHF. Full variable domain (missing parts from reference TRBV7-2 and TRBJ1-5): GAGVSQSPSNKVTEKGKDVELRCDPISGHTALYWYRQSLGQGLEFLIYFQGNSAPDKSGLPSDRFSAERTGGSVSTLTIQRTQQEDSAVYLCATAPWRVDQPQHFGDGTRLSIL.